These 16 T cell receptor beta chains came from one sample sequenced in a study of OX40 agonist ivuxolimab in advanced cancers. Sequencing used immunoSEQ multiplex PCR; TCRdb keeps in-frame clones, though not all of them. The sample consists of about 84,000 clones, nearly 95% of them appearing once. The input for sequencing was CD4+ or CD8+ T cells sorted from blood, taken in a trial of the OX40 agonist ivuxolimab. These TCRs come from an adult with an advanced solid tumor such as melanoma, head and neck, liver or kidney cancer.

This rearrangement joins TRBV19 to TRBJ2-7; 9 bases match TRBD1. Germline CDR1 reads LNHDA; CDR2 reads SQIVND (reference sequence). Trimming removed 6 bases from V and 0 bases from J; junction bases left unmatched: 9. The CDR3 is 16 residues long. The CDR3 nucleotides are TGTGCCAGTAGCGACAGGGGGTTTGGGAGCTCCTACGAGCAGTACTTC. Amino acid sequence: CASSDRGFGSSYEQYF.

The rearrangement uses TRBV12-5 and TRBJ2-5, with 11 bases lining up with TRBD2. TRBJ2-7 matches the DNA end more closely, so the J call is doubtful. The CDR3 totals 16 residues. Germline V gives CDR1 LGHNT, CDR2 FRNRAP. The CDR3: CASGSVSGRAFYEQYF. In nucleotides, the CDR3 is TGTGCTAGTGGTTCTGTTAGCGGGAGGGCCTTCTACGAGCAGTACTTC.

The CDR3 DNA is TGTGCCAGCAGCCATGGGACTAGCGGGAGGGACGAGCAGTACTTC. It yields the protein CASSHGTSGRDEQYF. The chain uses TRBV7-8 and TRBJ2-7; 16 bases map to TRBD2. The CDR3 extends over 15 amino acids. Per the germline V gene, CDR1 is SGHVS and CDR2 is FQNEAQ. Trimming took 5 bases from V and 5 from J; bases not matched to a gene: 3.

The chain employs TRBV27 and TRBJ2-7; 10 bases line up with TRBD1. The length of the CDR3 is 15 residues. Germline CDR1 is MNHEY and CDR2 is SMNVEV (reference sequence). The junction had 7 bases not matched to a gene; V was cut back by 6 bases and J by 2 bases. CDR3: CASRLTGTGAYEQYF. As DNA, the CDR3 is TGTGCCAGCAGGCTAACCGGGACAGGGGCCTACGAGCAGTACTTC.

V usage is TRBV30 and J usage is TRBJ1-2; 8 bases fit TRBD1. CDR1 and CDR2 from the germline V gene are GTSNPN and SVGIG (reference sequence). This CDR3 has 18 residues. V lost 5 bases and J lost 0; bases outside the gene matches: 17. DNA of the CDR3: TGTGCCTGGGGGCGGGACAGGCGAACGCTGGGGGCTAACTATGGCTACACCTTC. This codes for CAWGRDRRTLGANYGYTF.

The gene calls are TRBV6-1 and TRBJ2-7, with 12 bases matching TRBD2. CDR1 and CDR2 from the germline V gene are MNHNS and SASEGT. V shed 4 bases, J shed 5 bases, and the junction held 9 bases outside the gene matches. The CDR3 sequence is 16 residues long. CDR3 loop: CASSGDRLAGVDEQYF. The DNA of the CDR3 is TGTGCCAGCAGTGGGGACCGACTAGCGGGAGTTGACGAGCAGTACTTC.

The J gene is TRBJ1-1, the V gene TRBV2; weak D call: TRBD1 (5 bases). V was trimmed by 9 bases and J by 1 base, leaving 6 bases between them. The CDR3 has 11 amino acids. Germline V lookup: CDR1 SNHLY, CDR2 FYNNEI. This CDR3 reads CARDKNTEAFF. For the CDR3, the DNA is TGTGCCAGGGACAAGAACACTGAAGCTTTCTTT.

This chain connects TRBV9 to TRBJ2-2; the match to TRBD2 covers 9 bases. This CDR3 has 15 residues. Germline CDR1 reads SGDLS; CDR2 reads YYNGEE. V lost 5 bases to trimming and J lost 1 base; unmatched junction nucleotides: 3. The CDR3 DNA follows: TGTGCCAGCAGTCTTAGCGGGAGGAACACCGGGGAGCTGTTTTTT. It codes for CASSLSGRNTGELFF.

The chain recombines TRBV11-1 with TRBJ2-7; no clear D. This CDR3 has 13 amino acids. Germline V CDR1 and CDR2: SGHAT, FQDESV (reference sequence). Trimming took off 5 bases at V and 6 bases at J, with 14 bases between the two ends. The CDR3 sequence is CASSPATVGEQYF. The CDR3 DNA reads as TGTGCCAGCAGCCCAGCGACGGTGGGCGAGCAGTACTTC.

This clone was found a few times. Other nucleotide sequences in the sample specify the same CDR3. The chain carries TRBV28 and TRBJ2-3; 7 nucleotides match TRBD2. The V and J ends lost 3 bases and 1 base, in that order; junction bases with no gene match: 1. Germline assignment: CDR1 MDHEN and CDR2 SYDVKM. This CDR3 has 14 amino acids. CDR3 sequence (DNA): TGTGCCAGCAGTTTTCTAGCGGGCACAGATACGCAGTATTTT. This sequence encodes CASSFLAGTDTQYF.

This chain links TRBV28 with TRBJ2-1, with a tentative D call TRBD1 (5 bases). In germline, CDR1 is MDHEN, CDR2 SYDVKM. The CDR3 spans 14 residues. V was shortened by 3 bases and J by 9 bases, with 15 bases between the two germline ends. The CDR3 is CASSLGNRGGEQFF. The CDR3 DNA is TGTGCCAGCAGTTTGGGGAATAGGGGTGGTGAGCAGTTCTTC. The complete variable domain, with remaining parts taken from reference TRBV28 and TRBJ2-1, reads DVKVTQSSRYLVKRTGEKVFLECVQDMDHENMFWYRQDPGLGLRLIYFSYDVKMKEKGDIPEGYSVSREKKERFSLILESASTNQTSMYLCASSLGNRGGEQFFGPGTRLTVL.

This rearrangement joins TRBV7-9 to TRBJ2-7; D not resolved. The CDR3 runs 14 residues. The germline V gene encodes CDR1 SEHNR and CDR2 FQNEAQ (reference sequence). The V end was cut by 5 bases, the J end by 2 bases, with 13 bases between. The CDR3 bases are TGTGCCAGCAGCCCCGCCTTGGACCCCTACGAGCAGTACTTC. Encoded protein: CASSPALDPYEQYF.

The chain carries TRBV28 and TRBJ2-7, with D maybe TRBD1 (6 bases). Germline V gene lookup returns CDR1 MDHEN and CDR2 SYDVKM. V was cut by 5 bases and J by 2 bases, with 16 bases left in between. This CDR3 has 15 residues. The CDR3 nucleotides are TGTGCCAGCAGTCCCCTGACAGGTCCGACCTACGAGCAGTACTTC. This translates into CASSPLTGPTYEQYF.

The genes are TRBV6-5 and TRBJ1-3; D may be TRBD1 (5 bases). The CDR3 is 15 residues long. V was trimmed by 3 bases and J by 2 bases, leaving 11 bases between them. The V gene's germline CDR1 is MNHEY and CDR2 SVGAGI. CDR3 sequence (DNA): TGTGCCAGCAGTTATGGGGCCAATCCTGGAAACACCATATATTTT. Residues: CASSYGANPGNTIYF.

The chain employs TRBV7-9 and TRBJ1-2, with D perhaps matching TRBD1 (5 bases). V shed 1 base and J shed 5 bases, with 8 bases lying between them. The CDR3 totals 13 residues. Germline V gives CDR1 SEHNR, CDR2 FQNEAQ (reference sequence). The CDR3 reads CASSLVGTYGYTF. CDR3 nucleotides: TGTGCCAGCAGCTTAGTGGGGACGTATGGCTACACCTTC.

The V gene is TRBV19, the J gene TRBJ2-1; TRBD2 matches at 14 bases. This CDR3 comprises 19 residues. CDR1 and CDR2 from the germline V gene are LNHDA and SQIVND (reference sequence). After removal of 5 bases from V and 5 bases from J, the junction contained 14 bases not matched to a gene. The CDR3 reads CASSLIFGLAGGRNNEQFF. CDR3 coding DNA: TGTGCCAGTAGTCTAATCTTCGGACTAGCGGGAGGTCGAAACAATGAGCAGTTCTTC.